The subject of this entry is one T cell receptor (beta chain). After removal of 6 bases from V and 5 bases from J, the junction contained 7 bases not matched to a gene. The length of the CDR3 is 15 residues. In germline, CDR1 is MDHEN, CDR2 SYDVKM. Assay used: immunoSEQ multiplex PCR; TCRdb lists only in-frame clones, some missing. Among several thousand clones listed, 80% to 90% were seen once. These data come from a study of blood T cell repertoires in COVID-19. Input material: peripheral blood. V gene TRBV28 combines with J gene TRBJ2-1, with TRBD2 matching 10 bases. The receptor's source is a human donor in a cohort sampled during active COVID-19. The CDR3 DNA is TGTGCCAGCAGCCCGTCTAGCGGGAGCCACAATGAGCAGTTCTTC. This encodes CASSPSSGSHNEQFF. Full variable domain (outside the CDR3, taken from reference TRBV28 and TRBJ2-1): DVKVTQSSRYLVKRTGEKVFLECVQDMDHENMFWYRQDPGLGLRLIYFSYDVKMKEKGDIPEGYSVSREKKERFSLILESASTNQTSMYLCASSPSSGSHNEQFFGPGTRLTVL.